This is a list of T cell receptor beta chains from one sample in a study of Ad26.COV2.S vaccination and SARS-CoV-2 variants. Assay: immunoSEQ multiplex PCR; the TCRdb copy retains only in-frame clones and omits some. Of about 350,000 clones detected, about 88% appear once; the ten largest clones hold 6.4%. Sequences were derived from peripheral blood, sampled in a trial of Ad26.COV2.S vaccine versus placebo. The source is a person between 18 and 59 years old who received the Ad26.COV2.S COVID-19 vaccine or a placebo. Both conserved end residues are part of each CDR3. Fields, in order: V gene, D gene, J gene, clone size, CDR3 protein, CDR3 DNA. A D gene is named only where the DNA matches it firmly. Expanded clones are given a class, and other clones once, few, many or no size at all.

v_gene: TRBV6-1
d_gene: .
j_gene: TRBJ2-5
abundance: .
CDR3aa: CASSEGRTETQYF
CDR3nt: TGTGCCAGCAGTGAAGGGAGAACAGAGACCCAGTACTTC

v_gene: TRBV5-1
d_gene: .
j_gene: TRBJ1-6
abundance: .
CDR3aa: CASSSGTGSSYNSPLHF
CDR3nt: TGCGCCAGCAGCTCCGGGACGGGGAGCTCCTATAATTCACCCCTCCACTTT

v_gene: TRBV2
d_gene: .
j_gene: TRBJ2-7
abundance: .
CDR3aa: CASLQYWPSEEKFEQYF
CDR3nt: TGTGCCAGTCTACAGTATTGGCCCAGTGAGGAGAAGTTCGAGCAGTACTTC

v_gene: TRBV11-1
d_gene: TRBD1
j_gene: TRBJ1-1
abundance: .
CDR3aa: CASSGYGQGRTEAFF
CDR3nt: TGTGCCAGCAGCGGATATGGACAGGGAAGAACTGAAGCTTTCTTT

v_gene: TRBV13
d_gene: .
j_gene: TRBJ1-1
abundance: .
CDR3aa: CASSLSRGPEAFF
CDR3nt: TGTGCCAGCAGCTTATCTCGGGGTCCTGAAGCTTTCTTT

v_gene: TRBV4-1
d_gene: .
j_gene: TRBJ1-1
abundance: few
CDR3aa: CASSQTGRDTEAFF
CDR3nt: TGCGCCAGCAGCCAAACTGGGAGGGACACTGAAGCTTTCTTT

v_gene: TRBV4-2
d_gene: TRBD1
j_gene: TRBJ2-2
abundance: .
CDR3aa: CASSQRQGRAGELFF
CDR3nt: TGTGCCAGCAGCCAACGACAGGGGCGGGCCGGGGAGCTGTTTTTT

v_gene: TRBV28
d_gene: TRBD1
j_gene: TRBJ1-5
abundance: .
CDR3aa: CASSSWDRRRQPQHF
CDR3nt: TGTGCCAGCAGTAGTTGGGACAGGAGGCGTCAGCCCCAGCATTTT

v_gene: TRBV5-6
d_gene: .
j_gene: TRBJ1-2
abundance: .
CDR3aa: CASSLLGHGYTF
CDR3nt: TGTGCCAGCAGCTTGTTGGGGCATGGCTACACCTTC

v_gene: TRBV6-2/TRBV6-3
d_gene: .
j_gene: TRBJ1-2
abundance: .
CDR3aa: CASSRRGGYTF
CDR3nt: TGTGCCAGCAGCCGCAGGGGAGGCTACACCTTC

v_gene: TRBV3-1/TRBV3-2
d_gene: .
j_gene: TRBJ1-3
abundance: .
CDR3aa: CASSRRAPSSGNTIYF
CDR3nt: TGTGCCAGCAGCCGCCGGGCTCCGAGCTCTGGAAACACCATATATTTT

v_gene: TRBV18
d_gene: TRBD1
j_gene: TRBJ2-1
abundance: .
CDR3aa: CASSPTYRGEHNNEQFF
CDR3nt: TGTGCCAGCTCACCGACCTACAGGGGGGAGCATAACAATGAGCAGTTCTTC

v_gene: TRBV6-4
d_gene: .
j_gene: TRBJ2-7
abundance: .
CDR3aa: CASSAVGGLPPYEQYF
CDR3nt: TGTGCCAGCAGTGCTGTAGGAGGGCTACCTCCCTACGAGCAGTACTTC

v_gene: TRBV25-1
d_gene: .
j_gene: TRBJ1-2
abundance: .
CDR3aa: CASSENYGYTF
CDR3nt: TGTGCCAGCAGTGAAAACTATGGCTACACCTTC

v_gene: TRBV27
d_gene: .
j_gene: TRBJ2-1
abundance: .
CDR3aa: CASSLKFRPPLAWDEQFF
CDR3nt: TGTGCCAGCAGTTTAAAGTTTCGTCCCCCGTTAGCTTGGGATGAGCAGTTCTTC

v_gene: TRBV9
d_gene: .
j_gene: TRBJ2-7
abundance: .
CDR3aa: CASSVESREIYEQYF
CDR3nt: TGTGCCAGCAGCGTAGAAAGTAGGGAGATCTACGAGCAGTACTTC

v_gene: TRBV19
d_gene: .
j_gene: TRBJ1-1
abundance: .
CDR3aa: CASSRAGARTEAFF
CDR3nt: TGTGCCAGTAGTAGGGCAGGAGCTCGCACTGAAGCTTTCTTT

v_gene: TRBV5-5
d_gene: TRBD1
j_gene: TRBJ1-3
abundance: .
CDR3aa: CASSTRQGSAGNTIYF
CDR3nt: TGTGCCAGCAGCACCCGACAGGGATCTGCTGGAAACACCATATATTTT

v_gene: TRBV4-3
d_gene: .
j_gene: TRBJ2-2
abundance: .
CDR3aa: CASSQELSGRGNTGELFF
CDR3nt: TGCGCCAGCAGCCAAGAATTGTCGGGCAGGGGGAACACCGGGGAGCTGTTTTTT

v_gene: TRBV6-5
d_gene: .
j_gene: TRBJ1-2
abundance: once
CDR3aa: CASSANYGYTF
CDR3nt: TGTGCCAGCAGCGCGAATTACGGCTACACCTTC

v_gene: TRBV4-1
d_gene: .
j_gene: TRBJ1-1
abundance: once
CDR3aa: CASSRPRQPQGNTEAFF
CDR3nt: TGCGCCAGCAGCCGCCCACGACAGCCCCAAGGGAACACTGAAGCTTTCTTT